A single TCR beta chain is shown here with its context. What it recognizes is unknown. The primer mix had 60 Vbeta and 13 Jbeta primers. Profiled with immunoSEQ multiplex PCR; TCRdb holds only in-frame clones, not every one. This table has roughly 150,000 clones, about 72% appearing once. Trimming shortened V by 1 base and J by 0 bases, and 7 bases separated the two germline ends. Per germline, CDR1 SGHRS and CDR2 YFSETQ. The CDR3 spans 15 residues. The data were obtained in a study of cytomegalovirus exposure and HLA in healthy donors. Study-level points and caveats: In vitro experiments confirmed that a few CMV-associated chains were specific for CMV antigens.

Sequenced input: PBMCs. The V call is TRBV5-1, the J call TRBJ1-4; unclear D gene. This TCR derives from a male donor in good health and CMV-seronegative. CDR3 region: CASSLSLATNEKLFF. CDR3 coding DNA: TGCGCCAGCAGCTTGAGCCTTGCAACTAATGAAAAACTGTTTTTT.